The 22 T cell receptor beta chains in this list originate from one sample, sequenced in a study of blood T cell repertoires in COVID-19. Produced via immunoSEQ multiplex PCR; TCRdb's table is partial and in-frame only. The sample lists 100,000 to 120,000 clones, about three quarters occurring once. The sequencing input was peripheral blood. These receptors all stem from a middle-aged woman with acute or convalescent COVID-19.

This clone was counted a single time. The chain links TRBV27 to TRBJ1-5, with a possible D match to TRBD1 (6 bases). CDR1 is MNHEY, CDR2 SMNVEV, per germline (reference sequence). With 5 bases removed from V and 5 bases from J, the gap between germline ends came to 16 bases. The CDR3 is 15 residues long. This chain's CDR3 is CASSQYRDTYQPQHF. The CDR3 DNA reads TGTGCCAGCAGTCAATACCGGGACACCTATCAGCCCCAGCATTTT.

The chain links TRBV21-1 to TRBJ2-5; the D call TRBD2 from the table was never checked on the DNA. TRBV21-1 counts as a pseudogene. CDR3 length equals 15 residues. The CDR3 nucleotides read TGTGCCAGCTTGCAAAGGGGATCCGGGGGGGAGACCCAGTACTTC. This translates into CASLQRGSGGETQYF.

The chain carries TRBV19 and TRBJ2-2; 8 positions match TRBD1. The length of the CDR3 is 16 residues. Germline V CDR1 and CDR2: LNHDA, SQIVND (reference sequence). Losses at the gene ends were 9 bases for V and 1 base for J; bases not matched to a gene: 10. This chain's CDR3 is CASTFRQGLNTGELFF. The CDR3 nucleotides read TGTGCCAGCACTTTCCGACAGGGGTTGAACACCGGGGAGCTGTTTTTT.

Here the CDR3 reads CASSLAPGGSNEKLFF. The CDR3 nucleotides read TGTGCCAGCAGCTTGGCGCCAGGGGGCTCTAATGAAAAACTGTTTTTT. The chain couples TRBV5-5 to TRBJ1-4; TRBD1 agrees at 8 bases. The germline V gene encodes CDR1 SGHKS and CDR2 YYEKEE (reference sequence). The CDR3 is made up of 16 amino acids. Losses at the gene ends were 0 bases for V and 3 bases for J; bases not matched to a gene: 4.

The CDR3 nucleotides read TGTGCCAGCATCTTAGGGGGACAGTATGGCTACACCTTC. It translates to CASILGGQYGYTF. V gene TRBV6-5 combines with J gene TRBJ1-2; 7 bases are shared with TRBD1. V shed 7 bases, J shed 5 bases, and the junction held 7 bases outside the gene matches. Germline assignment: CDR1 MNHEY and CDR2 SVGAGI. CDR3 size: 13 residues.

The rearrangement uses TRBV7-9 and TRBJ2-1, with 12 bases that match TRBD1. CDR1 is SEHNR, CDR2 FQNEAQ, per germline (reference sequence). Trimming took 1 base from V and 8 from J; bases not matched to a gene: 6. The CDR3 covers 16 residues. The CDR3 bases are TGTGCCAGCAGCTTAGAGTTCGGGACAGGGGGCTATGAGCAGTTCTTC. Translation gives CASSLEFGTGGYEQFF.

The rearrangement uses TRBV7-9 and TRBJ1-6; D remains unclear. The CDR3 loop spans 14 amino acids. Germline CDR1 reads SEHNR; CDR2 reads FQNEAQ (reference sequence). V was clipped by 3 bases and J by 0 bases, with 3 bases between them. The CDR3 DNA follows: TGTGCCAGCAGCTTGAGCTCCTATAATTCACCCCTCCACTTT. Amino acids: CASSLSSYNSPLHF. Full variable domain (missing parts from reference TRBV7-9 and TRBJ1-6): DTGVSQNPRHKITKRGQNVTFRCDPISEHNRLYWYRQTLGQGPEFLTYFQNEAQLEKSRLLSDRFSAERPKGSFSTLEIQRTEQGDSAMYLCASSLSSYNSPLHFGNGTRLTVT.

This chain uses TRBV5-5 with TRBJ2-5; a possible D gene is TRBD1 (7 bases). The CDR3 sequence is 15 residues long. The ends were cut back, 4 bases at V and 1 base at J, with 14 bases in the middle. The V gene's germline CDR1 is SGHKS and CDR2 YYEKEE (reference sequence). The CDR3 is CASSLGGQTQETQYF. Here the CDR3 DNA reads TGTGCCAGCAGCCTGGGGGGACAGACCCAAGAGACCCAGTACTTC.

The chain combines TRBV10-2 with TRBJ1-6; D not certain. Per the germline V gene, CDR1 is WSHSY and CDR2 is SAAADI. The V and J ends lost 4 bases and 0 bases respectively, with 10 bases between them. The CDR3 is 16 residues long. The CDR3 reads CASSAYRSSYNSPLHF. DNA for the CDR3: TGCGCCAGCAGTGCCTACAGAAGCTCCTATAATTCACCCCTCCACTTT.

The V call is TRBV11-3, the J call TRBJ1-1, with D unclear. CDR1 and CDR2 from the germline V gene are SGHNT and YENEEA. Trimming shortened V by 2 bases and J by 0 bases, and 4 bases separated the two germline ends. The CDR3 length is 13 residues. CDR3 in amino acids: CASSLTLNTEAFF. DNA for the CDR3: TGTGCCAGCAGCTTAACACTGAACACTGAAGCTTTCTTT.

This clone was seen a single time. The genes are TRBV6-4 and TRBJ2-7, with 7 positions matching TRBD2. With V trimmed by 8 bases and J by 0 bases, 7 bases remained unmatched. CDR3 length equals 14 residues. The germline CDR1 and CDR2 sequences are MRHNA and SNTAGT. The CDR3 loop reads CASVPGGSSYEQYF. CDR3 coding DNA: TGTGCCAGCGTTCCCGGGGGGAGCTCCTACGAGCAGTACTTC.

This clone was found a few times. The chain employs TRBV6-5 and TRBJ1-5, with 10 bases matching TRBD1. Germline CDR1 MNHEY, CDR2 SVGAGI. Trimming cost V 10 bases and J 5 bases; bases outside gene matches: 8. The CDR3 is 14 amino acids. For the CDR3, the DNA is TGTGCCACGGGGTGGACAGGGGGATATCAGCCCCAGCATTTT. Translation gives CATGWTGGYQPQHF.

This clone was picked up many times. The CDR3 DNA sequence: TGTGCCAGCAGCCGTATTTACACCGGGGAGCTGTTTTTT. Translating gives CASSRIYTGELFF. The chain joins TRBV12-3 or TRBV12-4 to TRBJ2-2; D is ambiguous. Trimming took 6 bases from V and 3 from J, leaving 8 bases between them. CDR3 length: 13 residues.

This rearrangement joins TRBV23-1 to TRBJ2-4, with TRBD1 matching over 9 bases. Being an ORF, TRBV23-1 has a function that is uncertain. The ends lost 6 bases at V and 4 bases at J; junction bases unmatched: 10. The CDR3 has 16 residues. The CDR3 coding sequence is TGCGCCAGCAGGATCAACAGGGGGCAGGTGAAAAACATTCAGTACTTC. Its translation: CASRINRGQVKNIQYF.

The sample holds one count of this clone. This chain joins TRBV5-1 and TRBJ2-7, with unresolved D. Trimming shortened V by 1 base and J by 0 bases, and 14 bases separated the two germline ends. CDR1 and CDR2 (germline): SGHRS, YFSETQ. CDR3 length: 16 amino acids. The CDR3 DNA reads TGCGCCAGCAGCTTGCAACCGACACAGAACTCCTACGAGCAGTACTTC. This sequence encodes CASSLQPTQNSYEQYF.

CDR3 amino acids: CASSRQGVRTDTQYF. The CDR3 region has the DNA TGTGCCAGCAGCCGCCAAGGGGTTAGGACAGATACGCAGTATTTT. The rearrangement uses TRBV11-1 and TRBJ2-3, with D possibly TRBD1 on 5 matching bases. The CDR3 loop spans 15 amino acids. Per the germline V gene, CDR1 is SGHAT and CDR2 is FQDESV (reference sequence). V lost 5 bases and J lost 3, with 15 bases in between.

A few counts support this clone. This chain connects TRBV7-9 to TRBJ2-3, with a tentative D call TRBD2 (6 bases). V lost 4 bases, J lost 10 bases, and 9 bases lay in between. Germline CDR1 and CDR2: SEHNR and FQNEAQ (reference sequence). This CDR3 has 11 residues. The CDR3 DNA sequence: TGTGCCAGCAGCTCCGGGACTGCGCAGTATTTT. Protein sequence: CASSSGTAQYF.

The V call is TRBV9, the J call TRBJ1-2; unclear D gene. Germline V gene lookup returns CDR1 SGDLS and CDR2 YYNGEE. Trimming took off 2 bases at V and 4 bases at J, with 15 bases between the two ends. The CDR3 is made up of 15 amino acids. In DNA, the CDR3 is TGTGCCAGCAGCGTTGAAGAAGGAGGCGCCTATGGCTACACCTTC. Encoded protein: CASSVEEGGAYGYTF. The variable domain in full, completed from reference TRBV9 and TRBJ1-2, reads DSGVTQTPKHLITATGQRVTLRCSPRSGDLSVYWYQQSLDQGLQFLIQYYNGEERAKGNILERFSAQQFPDLHSELNLSSLELGDSALYFCASSVEEGGAYGYTFGSGTRLTVV.

This clone appeared a single time. The chain employs TRBV12-5 and TRBJ2-1, with D possibly matching TRBD2 (6 bases). Looked up from germline, CDR1 is LGHNT and CDR2 is FRNRAP. This CDR3 contains 19 residues. Trimming stripped 2 bases from V and 2 bases from J, with 22 bases between. The CDR3 coding sequence is TGTGCTAGTGGTTTGCCCCGGGGGAGCGGGCGGGTGGCCTACAATGAGCAGTTCTTC. Translation gives CASGLPRGSGRVAYNEQFF.

The gene calls are TRBV6-5 and TRBJ2-2; perhaps TRBD1 as D (6 bases). There are 14 residues in the CDR3. Germline loops: CDR1 MNHEY, CDR2 SVGAGI. Trimming removed 6 bases at V and 3 bases at J, with 11 bases between. CDR3 sequence (DNA): TGTGCCAGCAGATGGGCAGGGGACACCGGGGAGCTGTTTTTT. It is translated as CASRWAGDTGELFF.

The chain employs TRBV5-4 and TRBJ2-3; 12 bases are shared with TRBD2. This CDR3 contains 17 residues. With 4 bases clipped from V and 0 bases from J, the junction kept 6 bases outside the gene matches. CDR1 SGHNT and CDR2 YYREEE come from the germline V gene (reference sequence). Here the CDR3 reads CASSPGLAGPSTDTQYF. The CDR3 DNA reads TGTGCCAGCAGCCCCGGACTAGCGGGGCCGAGCACAGATACGCAGTATTTT.

The chain uses TRBV30 and TRBJ2-7; 9 bases agree with TRBD1. Germline loops: CDR1 GTSNPN, CDR2 SVGIG (reference sequence). After removal of 1 base from V and 4 bases from J, the junction contained 5 bases not matched to a gene. This CDR3 is built from 14 residues. The CDR3 nucleotides read TGTGCCTGGAGTGCCGGGACAGGGTCGTACGAGCAGTACTTC. This translates into CAWSAGTGSYEQYF.